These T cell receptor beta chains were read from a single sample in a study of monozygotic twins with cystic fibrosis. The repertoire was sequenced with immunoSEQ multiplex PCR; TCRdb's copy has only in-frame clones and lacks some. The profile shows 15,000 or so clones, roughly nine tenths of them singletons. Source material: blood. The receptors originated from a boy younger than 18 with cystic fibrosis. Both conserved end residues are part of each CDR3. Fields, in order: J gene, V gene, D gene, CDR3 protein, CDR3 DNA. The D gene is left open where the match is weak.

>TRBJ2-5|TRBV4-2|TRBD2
CASSQERGGPETQYF
TGTGCCAGCAGCCAAGAGCGGGGGGGCCCAGAGACCCAGTACTTC
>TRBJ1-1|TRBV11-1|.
CASTQRNTEAFF
TGTGCCAGCACTCAGAGGAACACTGAAGCTTTCTTT
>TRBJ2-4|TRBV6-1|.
CASSEGDIAKNIQYF
TGTGCCAGCAGTGAGGGCGATATAGCCAAAAACATTCAGTACTTC
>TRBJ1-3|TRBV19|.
CASSTRQAAYSGNTIYF
TGTGCCAGTAGTACAAGACAGGCCGCTTACTCTGGAAACACCATATATTTT
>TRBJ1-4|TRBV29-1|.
CSVEDSPNEKLFF
TGCAGCGTGGAGGACTCACCTAATGAAAAACTGTTTTTT
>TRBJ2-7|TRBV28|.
CASSPGTYEQYF
TGTGCCAGCAGTCCCGGAACCTACGAGCAGTACTTC
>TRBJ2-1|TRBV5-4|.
CASSLNKGPYNEQFF
TGTGCCAGCAGCCTTAACAAAGGCCCCTACAATGAGCAGTTCTTC
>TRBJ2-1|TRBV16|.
CASSRPPYNEQFF
TGTGCCAGCAGCCGTCCTCCATACAATGAGCAGTTCTTC
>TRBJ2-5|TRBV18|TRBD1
CASSSTGTGLQETQYF
TGTGCCAGCTCATCCACCGGGACAGGGCTCCAAGAGACCCAGTACTTC
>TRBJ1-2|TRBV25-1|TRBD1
CASSEYRQGNYGYTF
TGTGCCAGCAGTGAATATCGACAGGGAAACTATGGCTACACCTTC
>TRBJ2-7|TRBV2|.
CASRTPLLSSYEQYF
TGTGCCAGCCGGACACCTCTACTGAGCTCCTACGAGCAGTACTTC
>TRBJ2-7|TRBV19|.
CASTAPDGYEQYF
TGTGCCAGTACCGCCCCGGACGGGTACGAGCAGTACTTC
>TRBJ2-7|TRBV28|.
CASSLWVTVASYEQYF
TGTGCCAGCAGTTTATGGGTAACCGTTGCCTCCTACGAGCAGTACTTC
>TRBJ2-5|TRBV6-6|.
CASSYSSVKETQYF
TGTGCCAGCAGTTACTCGAGTGTGAAGGAGACCCAGTACTTC
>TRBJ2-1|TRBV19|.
CASSLDFYNEQFF
TGTGCCAGTAGCCTCGACTTCTACAATGAGCAGTTCTTC
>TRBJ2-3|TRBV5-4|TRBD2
CASRPSGMGDTQYF
TGTGCCAGCAGACCTAGCGGGATGGGAGATACGCAGTATTTT
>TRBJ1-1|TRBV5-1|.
CASSFFMHTEAFF
TGCGCCAGCAGCTTCTTTATGCACACTGAAGCTTTCTTT